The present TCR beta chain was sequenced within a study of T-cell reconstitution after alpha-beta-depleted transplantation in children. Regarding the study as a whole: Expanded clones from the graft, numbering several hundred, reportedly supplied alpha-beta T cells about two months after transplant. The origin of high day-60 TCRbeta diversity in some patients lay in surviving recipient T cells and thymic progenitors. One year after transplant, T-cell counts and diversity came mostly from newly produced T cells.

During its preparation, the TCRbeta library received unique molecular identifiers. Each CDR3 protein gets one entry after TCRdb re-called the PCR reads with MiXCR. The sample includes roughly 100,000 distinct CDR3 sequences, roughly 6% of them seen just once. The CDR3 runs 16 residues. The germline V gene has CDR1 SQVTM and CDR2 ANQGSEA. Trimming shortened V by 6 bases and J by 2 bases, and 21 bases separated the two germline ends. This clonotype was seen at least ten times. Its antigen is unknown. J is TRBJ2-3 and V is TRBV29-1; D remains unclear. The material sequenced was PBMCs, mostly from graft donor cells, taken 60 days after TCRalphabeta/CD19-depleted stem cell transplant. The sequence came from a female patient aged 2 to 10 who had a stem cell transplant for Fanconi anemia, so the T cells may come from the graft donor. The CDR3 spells CSVPNAARIITDTQYF. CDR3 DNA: TGCAGCGTCCCGAATGCGGCTCGCATCATCACAGATACGCAGTATTTT.